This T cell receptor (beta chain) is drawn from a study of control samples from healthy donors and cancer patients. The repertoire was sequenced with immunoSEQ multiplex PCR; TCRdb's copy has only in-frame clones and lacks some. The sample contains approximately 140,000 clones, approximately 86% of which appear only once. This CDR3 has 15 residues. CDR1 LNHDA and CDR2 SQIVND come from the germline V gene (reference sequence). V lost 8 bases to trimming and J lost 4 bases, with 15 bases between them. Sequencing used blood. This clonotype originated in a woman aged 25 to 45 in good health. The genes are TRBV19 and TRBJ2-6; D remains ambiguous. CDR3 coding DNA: TGTGCCAGTGCGGAACAGTCAACCGGGGCCAACGTCCTGACTTTC. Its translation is CASAEQSTGANVLTF.